Presented here are 6 T cell receptor beta chains from one specimen sequenced in a study of T cells in Graves' hyperthyroidism and ophthalmopathy (dated by TCRdb to between 2019 and 2020). Preparation of the library involved multiplex PCR. Sequencing took place on an Illumina HiSeq 2000. Amplification of TCR beta CDR3 regions was carried out from RNA transcripts. For the first round of RT-PCR on the TCR CDR3, the HTBI primer set was used together with the Qiagen OneStep RT-PCR kit. TCRdb took the public reads, trimmed them with fastp at Q25, ran MiXCR for clone calling and kept in-frame beta chains. Rows with a matching CDR3 protein are joined into one entry that keeps the most common DNA and genes. Across this sample there are about 570,000 distinct CDR3 sequences, with around 45% seen only once. The ten largest account for around 17% of the sample. Material: peripheral blood or thyroid tissue (not recorded which). These receptors all stem from an adult woman with Graves' disease, either hyperthyroidism or ophthalmopathy (not recorded which).

This clonotype was detected only a few times. This may arise from a read error, as a much more abundant clone is one base away. The chain is built from TRBV5-1 and TRBJ2-2; D not certain. Trimming pared 0 bases from V and 0 bases from J, leaving 9 bases between. The V gene's germline CDR1 is SGHRS and CDR2 YFSETQ. The CDR3 extends over 16 amino acids. CDR3 DNA sequence: TGCGCCAGCAGCTTGGGGCGACGGGCGAACACCGGGGAGCTGTTTTTT. This codes for CASSLGRRANTGELFF.

Ten or more counts support this clonotype. The chain combines TRBV9 with TRBJ2-2; no reliable D call. The V gene lost 0 bases and the J gene lost 6 bases, with 15 bases spanning the gap. CDR1 SGDLS and CDR2 YYNGEE come from the germline V gene. This CDR3 has 16 residues. CDR3 sequence reads: CASSVGPDQTAGELFF. For the CDR3, the DNA is TGTGCCAGCAGCGTAGGCCCGGACCAGACGGCCGGGGAGCTGTTTTTT.

This clonotype came up many times. The V gene is TRBV7-9, the J gene TRBJ2-7; 8 bases match TRBD2. This CDR3 spans 15 amino acids. The germline V gene encodes CDR1 SEHNR and CDR2 FQNEAQ (reference sequence). V lost 6 bases, J lost 5 bases, and 12 bases stayed unmatched. CDR3 amino acids: CASSPQSGSLNEQYF. Here the CDR3 DNA reads TGTGCCAGCAGTCCGCAGAGCGGGAGTTTGAACGAGCAGTACTTC.

This chain connects TRBV25-1 to TRBJ2-2; TRBD1 might be the D (6 bases). The CDR3 loop spans 15 amino acids. Germline V lookup: CDR1 MGHDK, CDR2 SYGVNS. V was shortened by 3 bases and J by 3 bases, with 11 bases between the two germline ends. The CDR3 sequence is CASSDPRGYTGELFF. The CDR3 bases are TGTGCCAGCAGTGATCCTAGGGGGTACACCGGGGAGCTGTTTTTT. The whole variable domain, filled in from reference TRBV25-1 and TRBJ2-2, reads EADIYQTPRYLVIGTGKKITLECSQTMGHDKMYWYQQDPGMELHLIHYSYGVNSTEKGDLSSESTVSRIRTEHFPLTLESARPSHTSQYLCASSDPRGYTGELFFGEGSRLTVL.

The V gene is TRBV12-3 or TRBV12-4, the J gene TRBJ1-6, with a tentative D call TRBD1 (6 bases). V shed 6 bases and J shed 8 bases, with 14 bases lying between them. This CDR3 spans 14 amino acids. The CDR3: CASSLSRGHSPLHF. The CDR3 bases are TGTGCCAGCAGCCTGAGCAGGGGTCATTCACCCCTCCACTTT.

This clonotype came up a few times. The chain recombines TRBV20-1 with TRBJ1-1; D remains unclear. The V gene's germline CDR1 is DFQATT and CDR2 SNEGSKA (reference sequence). The ends were cut back, 1 base at V and 2 bases at J, with 11 bases in the middle. CDR3 length: 14 amino acids. CDR3 sequence (DNA): TGCAGTGCTAGAGCGGTTTGGGGAAACACTGAAGCTTTCTTT. This gives the protein CSARAVWGNTEAFF.